This T cell receptor (beta chain) was recorded in a study of blood T cell repertoires in COVID-19 (dated by TCRdb to 2018 to 2020). As for the study more broadly: Samples covering the acute and convalescent phases of COVID-19 were provided by collaborators in the United States, Italy and Spain. The prospective study material was composed of cDNA or gDNA derived from T cells, B-cell-depleted T cells, or PBMCs. The dataset comprised deeply sampled blood TCRbeta repertoires from subjects exposed to, actively infected with, or recovered from COVID-19. The repertoires were made available in a free public database intended to serve as a resource for research on the immune response to SARS-CoV-2. The samples were drawn from two sources: the first 160 participants of the ongoing ImmuneRACE study, and approximately 1,300 subjects contributed by 6 global collaborators. The sample metadata nearly always contained a de-identified subject ID, COVID-19 status, age in years and sex. Where HLA class I and class II types were available, the types were taken from metadata supplied by the sample provider, not from assay-based typing.

A second Seattle source provided samples from volunteer blood donors who had recovered from COVID-19. Whole blood was collected in K2EDTA tubes by collaborating institutions according to the institutions' own protocols. For TCRbeta analysis, collaborators shipped samples as frozen whole blood, isolated PBMCs, or DNA extracted from either of those sample types. The CDR3 sequence holds 15 residues, the cysteine and phenylalanine included. Just CDR3 DNA is preserved here, 45 bases in frame from base 1. Reading the germline V gene gives CDR1 SGDLS and CDR2 YYNGEE. Compared with germline, V lacks 2 bases and J lacks 2 bases; bases without a gene match: 3. To note about this clone: The antigen it recognizes is unknown. Per-nucleotide qualities are absent, and no much larger clonotype sits a single base away.

The immunoSEQ Assay, a bias-controlled multiplex PCR, was used to amplify TCRbeta CDR3 regions from genomic DNA. The authors' pipeline ran thus. The number of nucleated cells in each sample was estimated from the amplification of reference gene primers within the assay. To quantify the absolute abundance of each unique TCRbeta CDR3 rearrangement, sequence reads were collapsed and filtered. Productive Simpson clonality was computed per sample as the square root of Simpson's diversity index over productive rearrangements. The table comes from immuneACCESS by way of TCRdb, which keeps in-frame sequences with V and J called. Part of the clones is missing from these tables; in studies checked, under half for an unresolved V gene and the rest for unknown reasons. V, J and clone size are those of that table, while D and trimming were read from the DNA. The sample contains roughly 120,000 clones, 85% to 90% of them found a single time. The ten top clones hold approximately 7.2% of the sample.

What the authors observed across the whole study: The quantity of clinical and demographic metadata differed by source and by participant and was supplied without curation.

The rearranged segments are TRBV9 and TRBJ2-2, and TRBD2 aligns with 7 junction nucleotides. This sequence originates from a man aged 65 to 79 who had recovered from COVID-19. The sample was peripheral blood. The nucleotide sequence reads as follows: TGTGCCAGCAGCGTCGTAGCGGGCAACACCGGGGAGCTGTTTTTT. The translation is CASSVVAGNTGELFF.